The 17 T cell receptor beta chains in this list originate from one sample, sequenced in a study of T cell repertoires in cytomegalovirus infection. Via MiXCR, TCRdb re-called the reads, giving one row per CDR3 protein. This table has roughly 920,000 distinct CDR3 sequences, around a third appearing once. No antigen has been assigned to these receptors. Sample: cultured CD8+ T cells from PBMCs, taken from culture after CMV antigen stimulation. The origin of the receptors is a human donor in good health (CMV status not recorded). Some clones in this sample may be carry-over from other donors' samples.

This chain joins TRBV5-6 and TRBJ1-3; the D is unclear. V was clipped by 4 bases and J by 0 bases, with 11 bases between them. Germline CDR1 and CDR2: SGHDT and YYEEEE. The CDR3 has 15 residues. CDR3 bases: TGTGCCAGCAGCGTCATCCGGTACTCTGGAAACACCATATATTTT. Translating it yields CASSVIRYSGNTIYF.

This chain joins TRBV5-4 and TRBJ2-2, with 8 bases identical to TRBD2. V gave up 2 bases and J gave up 6 bases; unmatched junction bases: 3. Germline CDR1 SGHNT, CDR2 YYREEE (reference sequence). The CDR3 runs to 14 residues. In DNA, the CDR3 is TGTGCCAGCAGCTTTTACGGGGGGGCCGGGGAGCTGTTTTTT. Its protein product is CASSFYGGAGELFF.

This clonotype has just a few counts. The V and J genes are TRBV3-1 and TRBJ1-6; D is unclear. The CDR3 covers 17 residues. Looked up from germline, CDR1 is LGHDT and CDR2 is YNNKEL (reference sequence). Trimming left V 4 bases short and J 3 bases short, with 16 bases between. CDR3 residues: CASSLSPTDYYNSPLHF. CDR3 nucleotides: TGTGCCAGCAGCCTAAGCCCGACGGACTACTATAATTCACCCCTCCACTTT.

V is TRBV7-9 and J is TRBJ2-5; D is possibly TRBD1 or TRBD2 (5 bases each). Germline V gene lookup returns CDR1 SEHNR and CDR2 FQNEAQ (reference sequence). CDR3 size: 15 residues. The CDR3 loop is CASRHRDLRRETQYF. The CDR3 nucleotides read TGTGCTTCGCGTCACCGGGACCTCAGACGGGAGACCCAGTACTTC. The whole variable domain, filled in from reference TRBV7-9 and TRBJ2-5, reads DTGVSQNPRHKITKRGQNVTFRCDPISEHNRLYWYRQTLGQGPEFLTYFQNEAQLEKSRLLSDRFSAERPKGSFSTLEIQRTEQGDSAMYLCASRHRDLRRETQYFGPGTRLLVL.

J is TRBJ1-5 and V is TRBV11-2; the D is unclear. Germline CDR1 is SGHAT and CDR2 is FQNNGV. CDR3 size: 15 residues. The V and J ends lost 5 bases and 6 bases respectively, with 17 bases between them. The CDR3 DNA follows: TGTGCCAGCAGCCCCGAGCGGTCAAAATCTCAGCCCCAGCATTTT. Translating gives CASSPERSKSQPQHF.

This clonotype was found a few times. This chain links TRBV7-6 with TRBJ1-3; TRBD1 matches at 8 bases. There are 14 residues in the CDR3. Losses at the gene ends were 5 bases for V and 4 bases for J; bases not matched to a gene: 4. Looked up from germline, CDR1 is SGHVS and CDR2 is FNYEAQ. The CDR3 DNA sequence: TGTGCCAGCAGCCGGACAGGGTTCGGAAACACCATATATTTT. Amino acids: CASSRTGFGNTIYF.

The table lists this clonotype with many counts. The rearrangement joins TRBV7-2 to TRBJ2-1, with TRBD2 matching over 9 bases. The length of the CDR3 is 19 residues. The J segment lost 0 bases and the V segment lost 3 bases, leaving 12 bases of the junction unmatched. Looked up from germline, CDR1 is SGHTA and CDR2 is FQGNSA. The CDR3 sequence: CASSLFRAGGLSSYNEQFF. CDR3 coding DNA: TGTGCCAGCAGCTTGTTTCGGGCGGGGGGGCTTAGCTCCTACAATGAGCAGTTCTTC.

This chain's CDR3 is CASSLTGPSEAFF. CDR3 sequence (DNA): TGTGCCAGCAGCTTAACGGGGCCTAGCGAAGCTTTCTTT. The V call is TRBV7-2, the J call TRBJ1-1; tentative D call: TRBD1 (5 bases). This CDR3 has 13 amino acids. Trimming shortened V by 2 bases and J by 8 bases, and 12 bases separated the two germline ends. Germline loops: CDR1 SGHTA, CDR2 FQGNSA.

This rearrangement joins TRBV6-5 to TRBJ2-5; 7 bases fit TRBD1. Germline loops: CDR1 MNHEY, CDR2 SVGAGI. The junction had 14 bases not matched to a gene; V was cut back by 5 bases and J by 5 bases. This CDR3 is built from 16 residues. This chain's CDR3 is CASSHPTGWRSETQYF. As DNA, the CDR3 is TGTGCCAGCAGTCATCCGACAGGGTGGAGGTCGGAGACCCAGTACTTC.

The chain uses TRBV10-3 and TRBJ2-7; 9 bases are a match to TRBD1. Germline V gene sequence: CDR1 ENHRY, CDR2 SYGVKD. The CDR3 has 15 residues. Trimming took 11 bases from V and 3 from J; bases not matched to a gene: 14. This chain's CDR3 is CAVSPGTGFNYEQYV. CDR3 DNA sequence: TGTGCCGTCTCCCCCGGGACAGGGTTTAACTACGAGCAGTACGTC.

This clonotype was detected only a few times. The chain joins TRBV28 to TRBJ1-3, with a weak D call TRBD1 (5 bases). The V and J ends lost 4 bases and 3 bases respectively, with 10 bases between them. The germline gives CDR1 MDHEN, CDR2 SYDVKM. The CDR3 sequence is 14 residues long. CDR3 loop: CASSSTESGNTIYF. CDR3 in DNA: TGTGCCAGCAGTTCGACAGAAAGTGGAAACACCATATATTTT.

V is TRBV13 and J is TRBJ1-2; D is unclear. The germline V and J ends were trimmed by 6 bases and 0 bases, with 8 bases remaining between them. Looked up from germline, CDR1 is PRHDT and CDR2 is FYEKMQ (reference sequence). The CDR3 totals 13 residues. CDR3 residues: CASRDAANYGYTF. CDR3 coding DNA: TGTGCCAGCAGGGACGCCGCTAACTATGGCTACACCTTC. The whole variable domain, filled in from reference TRBV13 and TRBJ1-2, reads AAGVIQSPRHLIKEKRETATLKCYPIPRHDTVYWYQQGPGQDPQFLISFYEKMQSDKGSIPDRFSAQQFSDYHSELNMSSLELGDSALYFCASRDAANYGYTFGSGTRLTVV.

This clonotype turned up a few times. The rearrangement links TRBV7-2 to TRBJ2-7; a weak D match, TRBD1 (5 bases). The CDR3 length is 13 residues. Per the germline V gene, CDR1 is SGHTA and CDR2 is FQGNSA. Trimming removed 3 bases at V and 4 bases at J, with 10 bases between. DNA of the CDR3: TGTGCCAGCAGCTTCCTAGGACAATACGAGCAGTACTTC. Translation: CASSFLGQYEQYF.

This clonotype came up many times. The rearrangement links TRBV7-8 to TRBJ2-2; no firm D call. There are 14 residues in the CDR3. V was cut by 1 base and J by 3 bases, with 6 bases left in between. The V gene's germline CDR1 is SGHVS and CDR2 FQNEAQ. CDR3 sequence (DNA): TGTGCCAGCAGCTTAGAGTCCTACACCGGGGAGCTGTTTTTT. Translating it yields CASSLESYTGELFF.

The chain couples TRBV12-3 or TRBV12-4 to TRBJ1-1; weak D call: TRBD1 (6 bases). CDR3 length equals 13 residues. Deletions cut 7 bases from V and 4 bases from J, with 13 bases between. For the CDR3, the DNA is TGTGCCAGCACCCTGGTAGGGGGCACTGAAGCTTTCTTT. Translation gives CASTLVGGTEAFF.

This clonotype appeared a few times. This chain uses TRBV4-1 with TRBJ1-5; a weak D match, TRBD1 (5 bases). CDR3 length equals 14 residues. Per germline, CDR1 MGHRA and CDR2 YSYEKL. Trimming shortened V by 3 bases and J by 4 bases, and 10 bases separated the two germline ends. The CDR3 DNA reads TGCGCCAGCAGCCATTCGTGGGGGAATCAGCCCCAGCATTTT. Translating it yields CASSHSWGNQPQHF.

J is TRBJ2-6 and V is TRBV7-6, with a tentative D call TRBD2 (5 bases). This CDR3 has 14 residues. Trimming took 2 bases from V and 5 from J, leaving 7 bases between them. Germline loops: CDR1 SGHVS, CDR2 FNYEAQ. The CDR3 here is CASSLPGRANVLTF. DNA of the CDR3: TGTGCCAGCAGCTTACCGGGAAGGGCCAACGTCCTGACTTTC.